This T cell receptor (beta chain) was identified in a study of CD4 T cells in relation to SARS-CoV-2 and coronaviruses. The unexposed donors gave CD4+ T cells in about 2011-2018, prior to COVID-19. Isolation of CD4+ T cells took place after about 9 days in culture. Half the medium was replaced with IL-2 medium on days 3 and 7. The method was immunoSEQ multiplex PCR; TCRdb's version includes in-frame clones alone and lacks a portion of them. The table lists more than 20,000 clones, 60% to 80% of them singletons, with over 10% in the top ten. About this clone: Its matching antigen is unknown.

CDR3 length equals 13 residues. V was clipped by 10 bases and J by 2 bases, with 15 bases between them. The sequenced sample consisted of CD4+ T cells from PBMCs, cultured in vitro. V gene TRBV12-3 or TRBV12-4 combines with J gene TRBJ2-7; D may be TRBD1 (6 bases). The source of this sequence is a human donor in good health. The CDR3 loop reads CATSDSPTYEQYF. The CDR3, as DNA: TGTGCCACCTCGGACAGCCCTACCTACGAGCAGTACTTC.